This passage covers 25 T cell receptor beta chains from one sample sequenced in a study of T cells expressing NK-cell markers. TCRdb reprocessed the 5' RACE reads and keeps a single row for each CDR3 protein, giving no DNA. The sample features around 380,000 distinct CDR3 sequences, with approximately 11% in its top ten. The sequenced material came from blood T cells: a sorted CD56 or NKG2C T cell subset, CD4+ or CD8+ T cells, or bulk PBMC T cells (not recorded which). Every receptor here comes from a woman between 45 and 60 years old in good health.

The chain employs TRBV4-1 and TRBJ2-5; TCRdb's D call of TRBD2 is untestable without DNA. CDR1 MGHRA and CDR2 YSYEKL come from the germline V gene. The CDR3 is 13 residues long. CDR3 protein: CASSQGGYETQYF.

CDR3 sequence: CSARRSVSDTGELFF. The chain has TRBV20-1 and TRBJ2-2. The CDR3 runs 15 residues. CDR1 DFQATT and CDR2 SNEGSKA come from the germline V gene (reference sequence).

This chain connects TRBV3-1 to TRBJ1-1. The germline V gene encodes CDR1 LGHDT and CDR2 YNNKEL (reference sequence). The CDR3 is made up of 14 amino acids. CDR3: CASSPSDRGTEAFF.

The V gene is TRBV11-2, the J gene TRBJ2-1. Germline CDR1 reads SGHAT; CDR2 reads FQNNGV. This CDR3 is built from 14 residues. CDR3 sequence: CASSPQLVNNEQFF.

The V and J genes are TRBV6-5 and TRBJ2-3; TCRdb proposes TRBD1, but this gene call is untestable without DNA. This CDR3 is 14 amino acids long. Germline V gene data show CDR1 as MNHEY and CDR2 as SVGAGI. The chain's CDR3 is CASSYTARADTQYF.

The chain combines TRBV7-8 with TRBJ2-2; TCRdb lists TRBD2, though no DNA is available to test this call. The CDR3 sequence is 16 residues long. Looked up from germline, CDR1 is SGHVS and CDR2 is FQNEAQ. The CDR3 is CASSLGASLLEGELFF.

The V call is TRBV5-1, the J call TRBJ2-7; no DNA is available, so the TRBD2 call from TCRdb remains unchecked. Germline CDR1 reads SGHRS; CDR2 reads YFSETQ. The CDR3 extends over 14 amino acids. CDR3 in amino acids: CASSLASGIYEQYF.

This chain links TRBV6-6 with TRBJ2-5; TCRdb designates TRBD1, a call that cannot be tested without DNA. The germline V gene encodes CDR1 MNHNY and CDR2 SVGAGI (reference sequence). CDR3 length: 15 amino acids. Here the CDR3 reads CASSPDQGGEETQYF.

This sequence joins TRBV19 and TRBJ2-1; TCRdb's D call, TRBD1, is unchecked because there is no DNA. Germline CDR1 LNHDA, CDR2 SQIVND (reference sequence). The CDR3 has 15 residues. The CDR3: CASSIELAGRREQFF.

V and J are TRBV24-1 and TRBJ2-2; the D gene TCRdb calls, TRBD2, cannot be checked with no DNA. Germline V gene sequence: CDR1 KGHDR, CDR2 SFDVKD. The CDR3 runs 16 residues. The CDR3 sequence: CATSDFRLLNTGELFF.

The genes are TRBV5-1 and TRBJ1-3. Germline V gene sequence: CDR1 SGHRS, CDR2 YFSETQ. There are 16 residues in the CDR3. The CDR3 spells CASSLRSETSGNTIYF.

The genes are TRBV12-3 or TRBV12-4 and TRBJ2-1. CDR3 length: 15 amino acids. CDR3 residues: CASSIAGRSYNEQFF.

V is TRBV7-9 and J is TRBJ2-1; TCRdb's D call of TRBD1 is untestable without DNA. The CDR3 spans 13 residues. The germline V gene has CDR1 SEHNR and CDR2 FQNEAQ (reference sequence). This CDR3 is CASKPDGGGEQFF.

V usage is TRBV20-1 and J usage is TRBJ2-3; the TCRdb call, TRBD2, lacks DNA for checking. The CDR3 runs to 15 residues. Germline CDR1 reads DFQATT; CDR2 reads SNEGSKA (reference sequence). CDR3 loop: CSAISQRGRTDTQYF.

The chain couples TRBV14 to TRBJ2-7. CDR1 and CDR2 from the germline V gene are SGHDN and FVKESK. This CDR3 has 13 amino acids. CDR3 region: CASSQVVLYEQYF.

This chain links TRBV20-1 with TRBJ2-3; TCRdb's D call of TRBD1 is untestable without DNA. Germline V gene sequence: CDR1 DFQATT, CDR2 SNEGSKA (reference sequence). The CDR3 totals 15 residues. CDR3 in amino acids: CSARGPGLATDTQYF.

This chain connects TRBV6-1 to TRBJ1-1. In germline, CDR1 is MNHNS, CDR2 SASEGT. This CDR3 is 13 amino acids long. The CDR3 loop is CASSTEGNTEAFF.

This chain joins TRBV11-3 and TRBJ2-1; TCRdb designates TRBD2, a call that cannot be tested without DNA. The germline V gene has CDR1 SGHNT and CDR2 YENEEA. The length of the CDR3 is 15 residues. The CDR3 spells CASSLVTSANNEQFF.

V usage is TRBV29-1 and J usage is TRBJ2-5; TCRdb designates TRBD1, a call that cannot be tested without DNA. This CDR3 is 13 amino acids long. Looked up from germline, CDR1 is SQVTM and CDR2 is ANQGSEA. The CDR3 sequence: CSVADRFQETQYF.

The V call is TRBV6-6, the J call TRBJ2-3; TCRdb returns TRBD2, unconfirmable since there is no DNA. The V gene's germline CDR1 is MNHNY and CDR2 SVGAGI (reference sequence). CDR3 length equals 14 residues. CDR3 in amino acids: CASTSRTQPDTQYF.

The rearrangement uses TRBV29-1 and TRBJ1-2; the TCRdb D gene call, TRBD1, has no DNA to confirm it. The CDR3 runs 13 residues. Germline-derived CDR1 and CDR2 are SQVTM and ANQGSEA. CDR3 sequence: CSVGTALNYGYTF.

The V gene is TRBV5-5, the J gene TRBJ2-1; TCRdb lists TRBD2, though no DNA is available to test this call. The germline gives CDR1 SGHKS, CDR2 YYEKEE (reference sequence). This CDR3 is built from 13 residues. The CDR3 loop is CASSFWTSDEQFF.

CDR3 in amino acids: CSVHFGDMNTEAFF. The chain uses TRBV29-1 and TRBJ1-1. The CDR3 covers 14 residues. Per germline, CDR1 SQVTM and CDR2 ANQGSEA.

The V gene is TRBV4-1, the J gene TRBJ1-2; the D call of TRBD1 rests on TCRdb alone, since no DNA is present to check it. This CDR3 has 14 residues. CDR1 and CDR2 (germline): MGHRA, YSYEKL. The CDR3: CASSQVPQGGGYTF.

CDR3 region: CSVAQGASQPQHF. The chain couples TRBV29-1 to TRBJ1-5; the TRBD1 assignment by TCRdb is unverifiable without DNA. Germline CDR1 and CDR2: SQVTM and ANQGSEA. This CDR3 contains 13 residues.